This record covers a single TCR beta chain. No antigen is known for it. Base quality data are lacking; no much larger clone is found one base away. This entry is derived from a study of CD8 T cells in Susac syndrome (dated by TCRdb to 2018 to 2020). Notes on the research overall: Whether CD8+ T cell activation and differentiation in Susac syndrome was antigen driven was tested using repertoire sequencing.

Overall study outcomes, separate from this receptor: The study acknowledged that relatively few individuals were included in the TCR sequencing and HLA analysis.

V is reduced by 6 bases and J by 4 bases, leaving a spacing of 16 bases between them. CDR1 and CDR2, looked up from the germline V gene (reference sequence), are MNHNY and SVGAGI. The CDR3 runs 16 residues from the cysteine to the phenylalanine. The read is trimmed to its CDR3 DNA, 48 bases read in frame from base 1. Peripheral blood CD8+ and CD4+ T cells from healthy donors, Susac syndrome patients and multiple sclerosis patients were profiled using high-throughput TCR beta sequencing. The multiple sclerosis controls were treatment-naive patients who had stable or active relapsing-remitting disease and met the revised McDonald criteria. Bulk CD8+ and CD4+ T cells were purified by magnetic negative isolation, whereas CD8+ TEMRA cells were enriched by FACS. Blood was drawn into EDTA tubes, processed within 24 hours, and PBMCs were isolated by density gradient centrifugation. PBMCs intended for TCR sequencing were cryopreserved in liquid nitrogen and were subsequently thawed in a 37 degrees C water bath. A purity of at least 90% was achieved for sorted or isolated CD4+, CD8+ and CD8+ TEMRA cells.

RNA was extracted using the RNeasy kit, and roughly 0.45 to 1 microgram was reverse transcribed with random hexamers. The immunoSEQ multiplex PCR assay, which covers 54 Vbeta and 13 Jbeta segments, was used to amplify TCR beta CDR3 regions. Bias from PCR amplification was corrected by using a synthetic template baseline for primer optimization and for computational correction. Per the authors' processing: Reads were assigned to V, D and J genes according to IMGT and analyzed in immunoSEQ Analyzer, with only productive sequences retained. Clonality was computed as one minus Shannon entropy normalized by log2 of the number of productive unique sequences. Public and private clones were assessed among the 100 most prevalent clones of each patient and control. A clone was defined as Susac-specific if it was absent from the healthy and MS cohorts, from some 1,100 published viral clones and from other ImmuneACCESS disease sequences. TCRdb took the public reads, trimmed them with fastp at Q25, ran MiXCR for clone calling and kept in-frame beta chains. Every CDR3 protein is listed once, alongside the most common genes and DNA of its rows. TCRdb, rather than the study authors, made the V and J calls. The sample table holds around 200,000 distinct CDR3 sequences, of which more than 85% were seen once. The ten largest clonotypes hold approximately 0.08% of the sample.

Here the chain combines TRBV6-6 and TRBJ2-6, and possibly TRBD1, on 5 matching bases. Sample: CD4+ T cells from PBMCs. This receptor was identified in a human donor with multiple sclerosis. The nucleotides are TGTGCCAGCAGCTTAGATGACAGCGACGGGGCCAACGTCCTGACTTTC. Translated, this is CASSLDDSDGANVLTF.